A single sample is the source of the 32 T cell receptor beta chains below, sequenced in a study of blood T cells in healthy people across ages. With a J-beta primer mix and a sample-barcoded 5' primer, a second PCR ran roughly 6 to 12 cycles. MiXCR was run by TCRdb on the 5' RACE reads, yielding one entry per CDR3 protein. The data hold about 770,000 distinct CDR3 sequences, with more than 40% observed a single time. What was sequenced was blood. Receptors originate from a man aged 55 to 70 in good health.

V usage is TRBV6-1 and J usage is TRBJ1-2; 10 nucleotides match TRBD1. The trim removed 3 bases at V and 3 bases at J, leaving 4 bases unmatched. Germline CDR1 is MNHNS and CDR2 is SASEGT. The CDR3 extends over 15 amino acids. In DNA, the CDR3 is TGTGCCAGCAGTGATCGACAGGGGGCGGACTATGGCTACACCTTC. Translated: CASSDRQGADYGYTF.

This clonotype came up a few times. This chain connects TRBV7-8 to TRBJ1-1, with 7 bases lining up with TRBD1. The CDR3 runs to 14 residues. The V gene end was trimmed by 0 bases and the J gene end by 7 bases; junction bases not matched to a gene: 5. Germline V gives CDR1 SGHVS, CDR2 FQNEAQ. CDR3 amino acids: CASSLATGDDEAFF. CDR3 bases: TGTGCCAGCAGCTTAGCTACAGGGGATGATGAAGCTTTCTTT.

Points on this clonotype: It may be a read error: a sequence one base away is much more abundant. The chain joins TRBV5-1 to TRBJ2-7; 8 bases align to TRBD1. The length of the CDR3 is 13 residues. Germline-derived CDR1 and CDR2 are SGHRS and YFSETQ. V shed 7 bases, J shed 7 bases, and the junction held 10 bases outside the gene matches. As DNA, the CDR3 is TGCGCCAGCCCGGGACAGGACGACAATGAGCAGTACTTC. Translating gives CASPGQDDNEQYF.

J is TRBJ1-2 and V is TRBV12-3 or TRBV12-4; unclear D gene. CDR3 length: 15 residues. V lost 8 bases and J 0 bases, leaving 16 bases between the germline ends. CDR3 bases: TGTGCCAGCCGCGCCGGTGGGCGCTCTAACTATGGCTACACCTTC. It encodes CASRAGGRSNYGYTF.

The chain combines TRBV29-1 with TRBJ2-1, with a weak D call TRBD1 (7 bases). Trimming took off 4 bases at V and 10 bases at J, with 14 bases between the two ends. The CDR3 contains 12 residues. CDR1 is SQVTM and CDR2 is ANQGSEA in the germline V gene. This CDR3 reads CSVAEGAKEQFF. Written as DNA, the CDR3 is TGCAGCGTTGCGGAGGGGGCTAAGGAGCAGTTCTTC.

The CDR3 loop is CASSKGDRGPPRFF. In nucleotides, the CDR3 is TGTGCCAGCAGCAAAGGTGACAGGGGCCCTCCACGGTTCTTC. The chain combines TRBV7-2 with TRBJ2-1, with TRBD1 identical over 8 bases. Germline V gene lookup returns CDR1 SGHTA and CDR2 FQGNSA. Trimming at V came to 5 bases and at J to 15 bases, leaving 15 bases not matched to a gene. The CDR3 extends over 14 amino acids.

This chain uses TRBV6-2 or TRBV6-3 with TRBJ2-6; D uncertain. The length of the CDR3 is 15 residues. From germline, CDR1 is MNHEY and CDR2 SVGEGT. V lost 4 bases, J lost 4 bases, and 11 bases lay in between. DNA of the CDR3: TGTGCCAGCAGTTCGACAAGGGCCGGGGCCAACGTCCTGACTTTC. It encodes CASSSTRAGANVLTF.

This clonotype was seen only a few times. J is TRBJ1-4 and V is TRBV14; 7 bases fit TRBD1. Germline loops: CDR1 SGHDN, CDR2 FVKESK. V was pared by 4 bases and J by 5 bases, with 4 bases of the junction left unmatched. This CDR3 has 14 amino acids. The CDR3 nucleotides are TGTGCCAGCAGCCGACAGGGCCTAAATGAAAAACTGTTTTTT. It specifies CASSRQGLNEKLFF.

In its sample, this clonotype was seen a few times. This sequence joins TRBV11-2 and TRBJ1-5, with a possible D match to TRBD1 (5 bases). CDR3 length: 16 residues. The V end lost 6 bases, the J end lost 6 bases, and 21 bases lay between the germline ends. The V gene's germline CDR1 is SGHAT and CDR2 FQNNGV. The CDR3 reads CASRPRTDRSTQPQHF. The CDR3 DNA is TGTGCCAGCAGGCCCCGGACCGACAGATCTACTCAGCCCCAGCATTTT.

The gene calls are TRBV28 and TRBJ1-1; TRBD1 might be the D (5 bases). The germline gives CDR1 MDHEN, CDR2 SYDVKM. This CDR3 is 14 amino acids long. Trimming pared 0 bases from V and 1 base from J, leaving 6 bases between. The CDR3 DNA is TGTGCCAGCAGTTTATGGACAGAGAACACTGAAGCTTTCTTT. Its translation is CASSLWTENTEAFF. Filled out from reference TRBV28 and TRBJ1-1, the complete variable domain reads DVKVTQSSRYLVKRTGEKVFLECVQDMDHENMFWYRQDPGLGLRLIYFSYDVKMKEKGDIPEGYSVSREKKERFSLILESASTNQTSMYLCASSLWTENTEAFFGQGTRLTVV.

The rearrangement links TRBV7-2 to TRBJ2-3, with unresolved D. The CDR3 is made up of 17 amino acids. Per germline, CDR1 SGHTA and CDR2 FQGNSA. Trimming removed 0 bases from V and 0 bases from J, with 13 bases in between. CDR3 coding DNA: TGTGCCAGCAGCTTAGCGGCGACCACAACTAGCACAGATACGCAGTATTTT. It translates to CASSLAATTTSTDTQYF. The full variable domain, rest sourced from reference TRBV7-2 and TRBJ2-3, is GAGVSQSPSNKVTEKGKDVELRCDPISGHTALYWYRQSLGQGLEFLIYFQGNSAPDKSGLPSDRFSAERTGGSVSTLTIQRTQQEDSAVYLCASSLAATTTSTDTQYFGPGTRLTVL.

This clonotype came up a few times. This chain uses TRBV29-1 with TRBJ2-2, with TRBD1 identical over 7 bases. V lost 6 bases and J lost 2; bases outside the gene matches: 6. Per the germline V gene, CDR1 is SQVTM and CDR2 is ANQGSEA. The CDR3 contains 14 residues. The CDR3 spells CSVGRTGNTGELFF. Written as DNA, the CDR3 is TGCAGCGTCGGACGGACAGGCAACACCGGGGAGCTGTTTTTT.

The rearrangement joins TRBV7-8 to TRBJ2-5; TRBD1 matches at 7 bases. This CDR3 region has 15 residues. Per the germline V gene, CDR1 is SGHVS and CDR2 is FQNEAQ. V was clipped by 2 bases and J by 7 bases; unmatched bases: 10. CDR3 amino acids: CASSLPRGRTGTQYF. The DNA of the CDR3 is TGTGCCAGCAGCTTACCCAGGGGTAGGACAGGGACCCAGTACTTC.

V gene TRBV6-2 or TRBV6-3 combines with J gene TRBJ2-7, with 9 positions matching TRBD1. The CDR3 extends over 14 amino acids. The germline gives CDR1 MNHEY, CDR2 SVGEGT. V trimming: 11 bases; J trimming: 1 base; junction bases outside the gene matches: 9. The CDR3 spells CASARDRVSYEQYF. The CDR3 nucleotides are TGTGCCTCCGCGCGGGACAGGGTGTCCTACGAGCAGTACTTC.

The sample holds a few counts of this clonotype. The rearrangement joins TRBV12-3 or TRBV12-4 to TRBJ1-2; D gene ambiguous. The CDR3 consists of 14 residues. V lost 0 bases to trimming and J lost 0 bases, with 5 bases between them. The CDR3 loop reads CASSLAVSNYGYTF. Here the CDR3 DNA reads TGTGCCAGCAGTTTAGCGGTCTCTAACTATGGCTACACCTTC.

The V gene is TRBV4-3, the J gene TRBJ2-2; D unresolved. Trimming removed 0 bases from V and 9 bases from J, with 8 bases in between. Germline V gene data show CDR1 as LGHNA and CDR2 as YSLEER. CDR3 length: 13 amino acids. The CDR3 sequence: CASSQDRRWELFF. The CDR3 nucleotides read TGCGCCAGCAGCCAAGATAGAAGGTGGGAGCTGTTTTTT.

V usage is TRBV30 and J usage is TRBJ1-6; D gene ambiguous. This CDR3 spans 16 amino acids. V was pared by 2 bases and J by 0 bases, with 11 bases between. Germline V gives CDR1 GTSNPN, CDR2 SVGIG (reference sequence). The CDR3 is CAWSPRLSSYNSPLHF. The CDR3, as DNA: TGTGCCTGGAGTCCAAGACTGAGCTCCTATAATTCACCCCTCCACTTT. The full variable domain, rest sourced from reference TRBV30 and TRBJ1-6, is SQTIHQWPATLVQPVGSPLSLECTVEGTSNPNLYWYRQAAGRGLQLLFYSVGIGQISSEVPQNLSASRPQDRQFILSSKKLLLSDSGFYLCAWSPRLSSYNSPLHFGNGTRLTVT.

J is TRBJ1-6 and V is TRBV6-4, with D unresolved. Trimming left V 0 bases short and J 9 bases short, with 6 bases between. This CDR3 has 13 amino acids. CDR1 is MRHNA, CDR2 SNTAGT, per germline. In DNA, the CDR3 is TGTGCCAGCAGTGACTCGAGGTCTTCACCCCTCCACTTT. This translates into CASSDSRSSPLHF.

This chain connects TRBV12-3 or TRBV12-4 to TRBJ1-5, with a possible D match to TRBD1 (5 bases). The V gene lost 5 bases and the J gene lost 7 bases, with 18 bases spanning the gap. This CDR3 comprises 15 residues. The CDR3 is CASSTRGDGGQPQHF. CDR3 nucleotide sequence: TGTGCCAGCAGTACCAGAGGGGATGGAGGACAGCCCCAGCATTTT.

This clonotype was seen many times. CDR3 coding DNA: TGTGCCAGCAGTTACTCCCGGGCAGGGAAGAACTATGGCTACACCTTC. Translated: CASSYSRAGKNYGYTF. The chain links TRBV6-5 to TRBJ1-2; weak D call: TRBD1 (5 bases). This CDR3 is 16 amino acids long. The germline V gene has CDR1 MNHEY and CDR2 SVGAGI. The ends were cut back, 0 bases at V and 2 bases at J, with 13 bases in the middle.

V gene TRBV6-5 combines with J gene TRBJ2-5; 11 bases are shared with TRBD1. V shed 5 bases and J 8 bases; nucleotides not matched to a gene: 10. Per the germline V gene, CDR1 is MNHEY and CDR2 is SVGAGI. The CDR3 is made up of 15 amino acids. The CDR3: CASSHGGQGEYTQYF. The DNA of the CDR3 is TGTGCCAGCAGTCACGGGGGACAGGGGGAGTATACCCAGTACTTC.

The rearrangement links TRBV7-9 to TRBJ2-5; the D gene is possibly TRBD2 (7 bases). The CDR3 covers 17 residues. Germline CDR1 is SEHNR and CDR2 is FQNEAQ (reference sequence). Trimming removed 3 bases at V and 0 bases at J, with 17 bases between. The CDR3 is CASSFGGWGGHQETQYF. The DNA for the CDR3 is TGTGCCAGCAGCTTCGGGGGCTGGGGAGGGCACCAAGAGACCCAGTACTTC.

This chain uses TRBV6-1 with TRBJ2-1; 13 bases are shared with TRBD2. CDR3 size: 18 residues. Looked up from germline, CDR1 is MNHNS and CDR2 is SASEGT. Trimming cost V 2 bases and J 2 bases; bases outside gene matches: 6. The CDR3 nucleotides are TGTGCCAGCAGTGAACAACTAGCGGGGGGGCGTCCCTACAATGAGCAGTTCTTC. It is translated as CASSEQLAGGRPYNEQFF.

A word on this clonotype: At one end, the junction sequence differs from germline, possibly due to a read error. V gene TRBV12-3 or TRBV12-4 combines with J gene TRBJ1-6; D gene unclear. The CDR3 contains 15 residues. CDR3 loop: CASSFGGTYNSPPHF. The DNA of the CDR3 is TGTGCCAGCAGTTTTGGAGGAACCTATAATTCACCCCCCCACTTT.

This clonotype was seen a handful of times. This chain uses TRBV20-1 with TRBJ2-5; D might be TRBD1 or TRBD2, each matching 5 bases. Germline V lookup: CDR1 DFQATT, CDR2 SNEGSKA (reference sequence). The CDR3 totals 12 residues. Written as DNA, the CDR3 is TGCAGCACGGGACGCCCTGGGAGGACCCAGTACTTC. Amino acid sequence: CSTGRPGRTQYF.

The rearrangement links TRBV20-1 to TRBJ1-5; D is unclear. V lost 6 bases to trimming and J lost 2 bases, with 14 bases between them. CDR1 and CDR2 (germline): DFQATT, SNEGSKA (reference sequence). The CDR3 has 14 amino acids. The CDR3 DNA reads TGCAGTGCGAACACCGCGGGCCGCAATCAGCCCCAGCATTTT. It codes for CSANTAGRNQPQHF.

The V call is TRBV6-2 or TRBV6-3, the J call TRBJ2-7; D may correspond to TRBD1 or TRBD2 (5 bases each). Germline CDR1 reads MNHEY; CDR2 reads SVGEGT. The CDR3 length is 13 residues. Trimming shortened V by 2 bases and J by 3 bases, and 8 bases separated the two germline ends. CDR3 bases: TGTGCCAGCAGTTACACAGGACTCTACGAGCAGTACTTC. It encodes CASSYTGLYEQYF.

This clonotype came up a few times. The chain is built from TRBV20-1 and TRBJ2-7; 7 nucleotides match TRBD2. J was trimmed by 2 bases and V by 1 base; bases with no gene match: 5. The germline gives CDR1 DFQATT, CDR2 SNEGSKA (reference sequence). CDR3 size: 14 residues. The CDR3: CSARGRTRTYEQYF. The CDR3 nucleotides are TGCAGTGCTAGAGGGCGGACTAGGACCTACGAGCAGTACTTC.

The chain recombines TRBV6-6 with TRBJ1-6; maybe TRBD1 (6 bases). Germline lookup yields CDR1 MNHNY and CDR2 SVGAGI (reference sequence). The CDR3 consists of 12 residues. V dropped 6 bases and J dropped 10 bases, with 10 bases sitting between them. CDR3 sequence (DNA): TGTGCCAGCAGCCTAACAGGGTCACCCCTCCACTTT. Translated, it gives CASSLTGSPLHF.

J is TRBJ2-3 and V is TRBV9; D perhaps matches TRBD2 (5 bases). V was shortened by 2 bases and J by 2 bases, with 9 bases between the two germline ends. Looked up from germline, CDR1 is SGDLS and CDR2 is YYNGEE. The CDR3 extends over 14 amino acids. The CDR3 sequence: CASSVLGVTDTQYF. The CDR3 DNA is TGTGCCAGCAGCGTCCTCGGGGTCACAGATACGCAGTATTTT.

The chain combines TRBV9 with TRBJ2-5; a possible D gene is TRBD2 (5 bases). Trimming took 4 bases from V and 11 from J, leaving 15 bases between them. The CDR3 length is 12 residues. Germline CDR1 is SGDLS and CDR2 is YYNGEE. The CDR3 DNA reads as TGTGCCAGCAGCCCTAGCCCCGATGAGCAGTACTTC. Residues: CASSPSPDEQYF. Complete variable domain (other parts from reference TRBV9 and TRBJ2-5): DSGVTQTPKHLITATGQRVTLRCSPRSGDLSVYWYQQSLDQGLQFLIQYYNGEERAKGNILERFSAQQFPDLHSELNLSSLELGDSALYFCASSPSPDEQYFGPGTRLLVL.

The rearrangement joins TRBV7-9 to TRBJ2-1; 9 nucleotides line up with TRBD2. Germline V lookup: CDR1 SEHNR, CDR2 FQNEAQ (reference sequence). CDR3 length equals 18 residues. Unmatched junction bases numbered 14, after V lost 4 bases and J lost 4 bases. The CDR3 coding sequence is TGTGCCAGCAGCTCCCCTCTAGCGGTAGCGGGGGTTTACAATGAGCAGTTCTTC. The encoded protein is CASSSPLAVAGVYNEQFF. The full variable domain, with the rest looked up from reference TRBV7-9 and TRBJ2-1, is DTGVSQNPRHKITKRGQNVTFRCDPISEHNRLYWYRQTLGQGPEFLTYFQNEAQLEKSRLLSDRFSAERPKGSFSTLEIQRTEQGDSAMYLCASSSPLAVAGVYNEQFFGPGTRLTVL.